The 11 T cell receptor beta chains given below trace back to one sample, sequenced in a study of radiation and T cells in renal cell carcinoma. Assay: immunoSEQ multiplex PCR; the TCRdb copy retains only in-frame clones and omits some. The table records 100,000 to 150,000 clones, roughly 85% of them present only once. Time point described: baseline pretreatment blood. The treatment here: 15 Gy SBRT to primary tumor, nephrectomy 4 weeks later. Here the sequenced sample was blood, taken from a patient whose treatment included radiotherapy and nephrectomy. The receptors were sampled from a woman between 55 and 75 years old with renal cell carcinoma.

V and J are TRBV7-2 and TRBJ1-5; D is ambiguous. V shed 1 base and J shed 9 bases, with 13 bases lying between them. CDR1 and CDR2 (germline): SGHTA, FQGNSA. This CDR3 has 14 amino acids. The CDR3 DNA reads as TGTGCCAGCAGCTTAGGTGAAGAAACGCGGCCCCAGCATTTT. Its protein product is CASSLGEETRPQHF.

The chain employs TRBV30 and TRBJ2-7, with 7 nucleotides matching TRBD1. This CDR3 has 13 residues. Trimming took 4 bases from V and 4 from J; bases not matched to a gene: 7. Germline CDR1 reads GTSNPN; CDR2 reads SVGIG (reference sequence). The CDR3 region is CAWTRDRIYEQYF. In DNA, the CDR3 is TGTGCCTGGACCCGGGACAGAATATACGAGCAGTACTTC.

The chain combines TRBV11-2 with TRBJ1-1; D possibly corresponds to TRBD1 (6 bases). CDR1 is SGHAT, CDR2 FQNNGV, per germline. The CDR3 covers 14 residues. Trimming cost V 6 bases and J 6 bases, with 17 bases left between them. In DNA, the CDR3 is TGTGCCAGCAGGCCCGCTCAGGGGACCCCTGAAGCTTTCTTT. Protein sequence: CASRPAQGTPEAFF.

This chain connects TRBV4-1 to TRBJ2-7; tentative D call: TRBD2 (6 bases). Per germline, CDR1 MGHRA and CDR2 YSYEKL. V gave up 4 bases and J gave up 3 bases, with 10 bases separating them. There are 13 residues in the CDR3. As DNA, the CDR3 is TGCGCCAGCAGCCTAGCGGAGGACTACGAGCAGTACTTC. As protein: CASSLAEDYEQYF.

This clone came up once. The rearrangement joins TRBV7-9 to TRBJ1-1, with a possible D match to TRBD1 (5 bases). Germline loops: CDR1 SEHNR, CDR2 FQNEAQ (reference sequence). Trimming cost V 6 bases and J 1 base, with 12 bases left between them. The CDR3 runs 14 residues. The CDR3 bases are TGTGCCAGCAGGTTCACCACAGGGAACACTGAAGCTTTCTTT. Its translation is CASRFTTGNTEAFF. Full variable domain (missing parts from reference TRBV7-9 and TRBJ1-1): DTGVSQNPRHKITKRGQNVTFRCDPISEHNRLYWYRQTLGQGPEFLTYFQNEAQLEKSRLLSDRFSAERPKGSFSTLEIQRTEQGDSAMYLCASRFTTGNTEAFFGQGTRLTVV.

The J gene is TRBJ1-2, the V gene TRBV6-5; perhaps TRBD1 as D (5 bases). The CDR3 runs to 13 residues. With 6 bases removed from V and 7 bases from J, the gap between germline ends came to 15 bases. Germline values: CDR1 MNHEY, CDR2 SVGAGI. The CDR3 coding sequence is TGTGCCAGCAGGACCTTACTCGGGGGTGGCTACACCTTC. Translation gives CASRTLLGGGYTF.

This clone is a singleton in its sample. The chain carries TRBV9 and TRBJ1-5; perhaps TRBD1 as D (5 bases). V lost 5 bases, J lost 2 bases, and 14 bases lay in between. Looked up from germline, CDR1 is SGDLS and CDR2 is YYNGEE. The CDR3 spans 15 residues. As DNA, the CDR3 is TGTGCCAGCAGTCCGGGGCCGGGAGGCAATCAGCCCCAGCATTTT. Its protein product is CASSPGPGGNQPQHF.

This clone was seen a few times. The V and J genes are TRBV6-5 and TRBJ1-5; no reliable D call. Germline-derived CDR1 and CDR2 are MNHEY and SVGAGI. Trimming stripped 0 bases from V and 10 bases from J, with 13 bases between. This CDR3 is built from 14 residues. The CDR3 reads CASSYSRVEDPQHF. The CDR3 bases are TGTGCCAGCAGTTACTCGAGGGTGGAGGATCCCCAGCATTTT.

V usage is TRBV6-1 and J usage is TRBJ2-1; 10 bases match TRBD2. The J segment lost 4 bases and the V segment lost 7 bases, leaving 7 bases of the junction unmatched. Germline V gives CDR1 MNHNS, CDR2 SASEGT. The CDR3 sequence is 15 residues long. DNA of the CDR3: TGTGCCAGCACAATGACTAGCGGGCTGTACAATGAGCAGTTCTTC. It yields the protein CASTMTSGLYNEQFF.

The gene calls are TRBV7-3 and TRBJ1-2; 9 bases fit TRBD1. Germline CDR1 SGHTA, CDR2 FQGTGA. The CDR3 covers 13 residues. After removal of 5 bases from V and 5 bases from J, the junction contained 3 bases not matched to a gene. The CDR3 region has the DNA TGTGCCAGCAGCCCAGGACAGGGGTATGGCTACACCTTC. Translating gives CASSPGQGYGYTF.

The chain recombines TRBV5-1 with TRBJ1-2, with D possibly matching TRBD1 (6 bases). Germline CDR1 and CDR2: SGHRS and YFSETQ. CDR3 size: 16 residues. V lost 0 bases and J 7 bases, leaving 19 bases between the germline ends. The CDR3 sequence is CASSLGGDIFGGGYTF. The CDR3 DNA follows: TGCGCCAGCAGCTTGGGAGGGGACATTTTCGGGGGTGGCTACACCTTC.